This is a list of T cell receptor beta chains from one sample in a study of blood T cell repertoires in COVID-19. Here immunoSEQ multiplex PCR was the method, and the copy in TCRdb shows in-frame clones only, minus some. Among more than 95,000 clones, just over 85% were seen once, and the ten largest hold approximately 3.7%. Sequencing was done on a sample of peripheral blood. The receptors originated from a human donor in a cohort sampled during active COVID-19. Each CDR3 is given with its conserved first and last residue. The D gene is left open where the match is weak. Size values are once, few and many counts, or a class for expanded clones, and some rows have none.

abundance: .
d_gene: TRBD1
v_gene: TRBV27
j_gene: TRBJ1-1
CDR3aa: CASRLDRGGGTEAFF
CDR3nt: TGTGCCAGCCGCCTAGACAGGGGCGGTGGAACTGAAGCTTTCTTT

abundance: .
d_gene: TRBD1
v_gene: TRBV29-1
j_gene: TRBJ2-5
CDR3aa: CSVEDTRQTGLETQYF
CDR3nt: TGCAGCGTTGAAGATACCCGACAGACAGGGTTAGAGACCCAGTACTTC

abundance: .
d_gene: TRBD2
v_gene: TRBV12-5
j_gene: TRBJ2-5
CDR3aa: CASGRGTSGRETQYF
CDR3nt: TGTGCTAGTGGGAGGGGGACTAGCGGGAGAGAGACCCAGTACTTC

abundance: .
d_gene: TRBD1
v_gene: TRBV30
j_gene: TRBJ1-2
CDR3aa: CAWRRTGRSGYTF
CDR3nt: TGTGCCTGGAGAAGGACAGGGAGGAGTGGCTACACCTTC

abundance: .
d_gene: .
v_gene: TRBV9
j_gene: TRBJ1-2
CDR3aa: CASSPGPLGGYGYTF
CDR3nt: TGTGCCAGCAGCCCGGGCCCCCTCGGGGGCTATGGCTACACCTTC

abundance: once
d_gene: .
v_gene: TRBV30
j_gene: TRBJ2-2
CDR3aa: CAWREGGFGELFF
CDR3nt: TGTGCCTGGAGAGAGGGGGGGTTCGGGGAGCTGTTTTTT

abundance: .
d_gene: TRBD1
v_gene: TRBV30
j_gene: TRBJ2-5
CDR3aa: CAWTQGSRETQYF
CDR3nt: TGTGCCTGGACACAGGGGTCTCGAGAGACCCAGTACTTC

abundance: .
d_gene: .
v_gene: TRBV19
j_gene: TRBJ2-7
CDR3aa: CASSTKTLKQYF
CDR3nt: TGTGCCAGTAGTACAAAGACTTTGAAGCAGTACTTC

abundance: once
d_gene: TRBD2
v_gene: TRBV6-4
j_gene: TRBJ2-7
CDR3aa: CASSVRAGGTWEQYF
CDR3nt: TGTGCCAGCAGTGTTCGGGCGGGGGGAACGTGGGAGCAGTACTTC

abundance: .
d_gene: TRBD2
v_gene: TRBV5-1
j_gene: TRBJ2-7
CDR3aa: CASSLVWGGYEQYF
CDR3nt: TGCGCCAGCAGCTTGGTGTGGGGGGGCTACGAGCAGTACTTC

abundance: .
d_gene: .
v_gene: TRBV19
j_gene: TRBJ2-5
CDR3aa: CASSPGTSRTQYF
CDR3nt: TGTGCCAGTAGTCCCGGGACTTCGAGGACCCAGTACTTC

abundance: .
d_gene: .
v_gene: TRBV7-3
j_gene: TRBJ2-6
CDR3aa: CASSLQGNGANVLTF
CDR3nt: TGTGCCAGCAGCTTACAGGGGAACGGGGCCAACGTCCTGACTTTC

abundance: .
d_gene: TRBD1
v_gene: TRBV9
j_gene: TRBJ1-1
CDR3aa: CASSVAGQGTTEAFF
CDR3nt: TGTGCCAGCAGCGTAGCAGGACAGGGAACCACTGAAGCTTTCTTT

abundance: once
d_gene: .
v_gene: TRBV6-5
j_gene: TRBJ1-2
CDR3aa: CASTPGLNYGYTF
CDR3nt: TGTGCCAGCACCCCGGGACTTAACTATGGCTACACCTTC

abundance: once
d_gene: TRBD2
v_gene: TRBV5-1
j_gene: TRBJ2-7
CDR3aa: CASSPVASGSSYEQYF
CDR3nt: TGCGCCAGCAGCCCTGTAGCTAGCGGGAGCTCCTACGAGCAGTACTTC

abundance: once
d_gene: .
v_gene: TRBV30
j_gene: TRBJ2-7
CDR3aa: CAWSVPSYEQYF
CDR3nt: TGTGCCTGGAGTGTACCGAGCTACGAGCAGTACTTC

abundance: .
d_gene: .
v_gene: TRBV6-5
j_gene: TRBJ2-7
CDR3aa: CASSKAPTDTYEQYF
CDR3nt: TGTGCCAGCAGCAAAGCCCCGACAGACACCTACGAGCAGTACTTC

abundance: .
d_gene: .
v_gene: TRBV7-9
j_gene: TRBJ2-2
CDR3aa: CASSLGQNTGELFF
CDR3nt: TGTGCCAGCAGCTTAGGACAGAACACCGGGGAGCTGTTTTTT

abundance: .
d_gene: .
v_gene: TRBV7-9
j_gene: TRBJ2-1
CDR3aa: CASRRGNNEQFF
CDR3nt: TGTGCCAGCCGGAGGGGAAACAATGAGCAGTTCTTC

abundance: few
d_gene: .
v_gene: TRBV3-1/TRBV3-2
j_gene: TRBJ1-1
CDR3aa: CASSPYSEAFF
CDR3nt: TGTGCCAGCAGCCCATACAGTGAAGCTTTCTTT

abundance: .
d_gene: .
v_gene: TRBV18
j_gene: TRBJ2-1
CDR3aa: CASSPPFLNNEQFF
CDR3nt: TGTGCCAGCTCACCACCGTTCTTAAACAATGAGCAGTTCTTC

abundance: .
d_gene: TRBD1
v_gene: TRBV5-1
j_gene: TRBJ2-7
CDR3aa: CASTRRETGLQSSYEQYF
CDR3nt: TGCGCCAGCACAAGAAGGGAGACAGGGTTACAAAGCTCCTACGAGCAGTACTTC

abundance: few
d_gene: TRBD2
v_gene: TRBV5-8
j_gene: TRBJ2-7
CDR3aa: CASSLVGVAGGYEQYF
CDR3nt: TGTGCCAGCAGCTTGGTGGGAGTAGCGGGGGGCTACGAGCAGTACTTC

abundance: .
d_gene: .
v_gene: TRBV6-5
j_gene: TRBJ1-1
CDR3aa: CASRRELSEAFF
CDR3nt: TGTGCCAGCAGGAGGGAATTATCTGAAGCTTTCTTT

abundance: .
d_gene: .
v_gene: TRBV6-5
j_gene: TRBJ1-5
CDR3aa: CASSPNQPQHF
CDR3nt: TGTGCCAGCAGCCCAAATCAGCCCCAGCATTTT

abundance: .
d_gene: .
v_gene: TRBV7-2
j_gene: TRBJ2-3
CDR3aa: CASSLEASGSDRGTQYF
CDR3nt: TGTGCCAGCAGCTTAGAGGCTAGCGGGAGTGACAGGGGGACGCAGTATTTT

abundance: .
d_gene: .
v_gene: TRBV11-2
j_gene: TRBJ1-6
CDR3aa: CASSAAYSPLHF
CDR3nt: TGTGCCAGCAGCGCCGCGTACTCACCCCTCCACTTT

abundance: .
d_gene: TRBD1
v_gene: TRBV2
j_gene: TRBJ2-2
CDR3aa: CASKRQGNTGELFF
CDR3nt: TGTGCCAGCAAGCGACAGGGAAACACCGGGGAGCTGTTTTTT

abundance: .
d_gene: .
v_gene: TRBV5-4
j_gene: TRBJ2-3
CDR3aa: CASSPGGPLTDTQYF
CDR3nt: TGTGCCAGCAGCCCCGGGGGGCCGCTCACAGATACGCAGTATTTT

abundance: .
d_gene: .
v_gene: TRBV7-2
j_gene: TRBJ2-7
CDR3aa: CASSLDNPTYEQYF
CDR3nt: TGTGCCAGCAGCTTGGACAACCCCACGTACGAGCAGTACTTC

abundance: .
d_gene: .
v_gene: TRBV9
j_gene: TRBJ2-7
CDR3aa: CASSVGDREVEQYF
CDR3nt: TGTGCCAGCAGCGTAGGAGACAGGGAGGTCGAGCAGTACTTC